This T cell receptor beta chain emerged from a study of blood T cell repertoires in COVID-19. Study as a whole: Whether acute or convalescent, the COVID-19 samples came from the United States, Italy and Spain. T cells, B-cell-depleted T cells, or PBMCs provided the cDNA or gDNA that served as material.

Original data processing: For nucleated cells, counts were estimated from reference gene primer amplification. The protocol was immunoSEQ multiplex PCR, while the TCRdb copy is restricted to in-frame clones and leaves out a portion. V, J and clone size are those of that table, while D and trimming were read from the DNA. The sample shows roughly 140,000 clones, approximately 88% of them seen only once. V trimming: 6 bases; J trimming: 1 base; junction bases outside the gene matches: 2. CDR1 is SQVTM and CDR2 is ANQGSEA in the germline V gene. The CDR3 contains 12 residues. The sequence came from a man in his sixties or seventies with acute or convalescent COVID-19. The gene calls are TRBV29-1 and TRBJ1-1, with 7 bases fitting TRBD1. The sample consisted of peripheral blood. The DNA for the CDR3 is TGCAGCGTGGGACAGAAGAACACTGAAGCTTTCTTT. Translating it yields CSVGQKNTEAFF.